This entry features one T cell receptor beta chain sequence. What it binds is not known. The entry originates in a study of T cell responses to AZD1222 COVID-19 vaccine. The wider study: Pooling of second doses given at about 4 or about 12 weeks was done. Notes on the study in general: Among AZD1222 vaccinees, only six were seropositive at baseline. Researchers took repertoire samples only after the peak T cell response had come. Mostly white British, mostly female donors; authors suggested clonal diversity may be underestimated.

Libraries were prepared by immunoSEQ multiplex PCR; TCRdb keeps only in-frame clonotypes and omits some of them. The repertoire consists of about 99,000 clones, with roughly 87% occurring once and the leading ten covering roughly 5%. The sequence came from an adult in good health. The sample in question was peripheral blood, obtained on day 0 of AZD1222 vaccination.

This CDR3 is CASSLDGRGIWFF. CDR3 DNA: TGTGCCAGCAGTTTGGACGGCCGTGGTATCTGGTTCTTC. V is TRBV12-3 or TRBV12-4 and J is TRBJ2-1, with D uncertain. Between the trimmed V and J ends, which lost 3 bases and 15 bases, there was a span of 18 bases. The CDR3 length is 13 residues.